This T cell receptor beta chain was observed in a study of cytomegalovirus exposure and HLA in healthy donors. Points on this clone: Its specificity is not known.

CDR1 is LNHNV, CDR2 YYDKDF, per germline (reference sequence). Trimming took 0 bases from V and 15 from J; bases not matched to a gene: 6. CDR3 length: 13 residues. Primers: 60 Vbeta forward and 13 Jbeta reverse. Clones were read by immunoSEQ multiplex PCR, and TCRdb kept only the in-frame ones, dropping some. Among 200,000 to 250,000 clones, approximately 81% were seen once, and the ten largest hold about 1.2%. Study findings and constraints: Accurate HLA-A and HLA-B prediction from TCR beta sequences was reported for most subjects. The study recorded more than 150 TCR beta chains that were cytomegalovirus-associated. About 90% or about 30% of the time was how often most TCR beta V segments were productive, according to an earlier analysis. A missense DCLRE1C variant was associated with V- and J-gene trimming of TCR beta chains in a later analysis, and an independent cohort replicated the association.

The chain joins TRBV15 to TRBJ2-1, with TRBD2 matching 9 bases. Material: PBMCs. The sequence was collected from a human donor in good health. The CDR3, as DNA: TGTGCCACCAGCAGAGACCAGCGGGAGGTAGGGTTCTTC. Amino acid sequence: CATSRDQREVGFF.